A selection of T cell receptor beta chains follows, all from one sample in a study of blood T cell repertoires in COVID-19. Method: immunoSEQ multiplex PCR; TCRdb's copy keeps in-frame clones and lacks some. The sample includes tens of thousands of clones, approximately 85% seen only once; the top ten take around 3.3%. Material for sequencing was peripheral blood. The receptor set was obtained from a woman of 80 years or more with COVID-19, enrolled during active disease. The CDR3 runs from the conserved cysteine through the conserved F or W. The D gene is left open where the match is weak. Only some rows state a clone size, as once, few, many or a class for expanded clones.

abundance,v_gene,d_gene,j_gene,CDR3nt,CDR3aa
once,TRBV28,.,TRBJ1-2,TGTGCCGCCGGGGATAACTATGGCTACACCTTC,CAAGDNYGYTF
.,TRBV5-1,TRBD1,TRBJ2-1,TGCGCCAGCAGCTTGGCCGGACAGGGGCTCAATGAGCAGTTCTTC,CASSLAGQGLNEQFF
.,TRBV6-6,.,TRBJ1-1,TGTGCCAGCAGACCGACGGACAGTGAAGCTTTCTTT,CASRPTDSEAFF
.,TRBV2,.,TRBJ1-6,TGTGCCAGCAGTGAAAACAGTCCGAAATTGAATTCACCCCTCCACTTT,CASSENSPKLNSPLHF
.,TRBV10-3,TRBD2,TRBJ2-5,TGTGCCATCAGTGATCTAGCGGGCCCTGTGGAGACCCAGTACTTC,CAISDLAGPVETQYF
.,TRBV11-3,.,TRBJ2-2,TGTGCCAGCAGCTGGGGCACTCCCGGGGAGCTGTTTTTT,CASSWGTPGELFF
.,TRBV5-1,.,TRBJ2-7,TGCGCCAGCAGCTTGGACGGGAGCTGGGGCTACGAGCAGTACTTC,CASSLDGSWGYEQYF
.,TRBV28,.,TRBJ1-2,TGTGCCAGCAGACGAACTCAACAAGGGGCAATCTTC,CASRRTQQGAIF
.,TRBV5-6,TRBD1,TRBJ2-5,TGTGCCCACCGGGACAGTAAAGAGACCCAGTACTTC,CAHRDSKETQYF
.,TRBV6-5,.,TRBJ2-5,TGTGCCAGCAGTTATAGACGGAGACCAGAGACCCAGTACTTC,CASSYRRRPETQYF
few,TRBV6-2/TRBV6-3,.,TRBJ1-5,TGTGCCAGCAGTTACGGAGGCCCGGGCCCGGGCGGGAATCAGCCCCAGCATTTT,CASSYGGPGPGGNQPQHF
.,TRBV5-1,.,TRBJ2-1,TGCGCCAGCAGCCAATCGAGCCGAAATGAGCAGTTCTTC,CASSQSSRNEQFF
once,TRBV6-2/TRBV6-3,TRBD2,TRBJ2-3,TGTGCCAGCAGCTATAACCGGGCTAGCGGGAGGGCCTACACAGATACGCAGTATTTT,CASSYNRASGRAYTDTQYF
few,TRBV5-6,TRBD1,TRBJ2-7,TGTGCCAGCAGCCGGGGACAGACTACCTACGAGCAGTACTTC,CASSRGQTTYEQYF
.,TRBV7-6,TRBD2,TRBJ2-7,TGTGCCAGCAGCGGCGCGGGGGAGTCCCGGGAGCAGTACTTC,CASSGAGESREQYF
.,TRBV11-2,.,TRBJ1-1,TGTGCCAGCAGCTCCCCTCCCAGGGATCCCATGAACACTGAAGCTTTCTTT,CASSSPPRDPMNTEAFF
.,TRBV10-3,TRBD1,TRBJ1-1,TGTGCCATCACCGGACAGGCGGGTGGCACTGAAGCTTTCTTT,CAITGQAGGTEAFF
.,TRBV7-3,TRBD2,TRBJ2-1,TGTGCCAGCCAAAGGACTAGCGGGAGCAATGAGCAGTTCTTC,CASQRTSGSNEQFF
.,TRBV5-1,TRBD2,TRBJ2-7,TGCGCCAGCAGCTCACCGGGACTAGCGGTCTACGAGCAGTACTTC,CASSSPGLAVYEQYF
.,TRBV6-5,TRBD2,TRBJ2-1,TGTGCCAGCAGCGGACTAGCGGGGACCTACAATGAGCAGTTCTTC,CASSGLAGTYNEQFF
.,TRBV18,.,TRBJ2-1,TGTGCCAGCTCACCACCCACTTCTTATGAGCAGTTCTTC,CASSPPTSYEQFF
.,TRBV7-2,.,TRBJ1-1,TGTGCCAGCAGCTTAGTTAGGGGGAGCACTGAAGCTTTCTTT,CASSLVRGSTEAFF
.,TRBV4-1,.,TRBJ2-2,TGCGCCAGCAGCCAAGTCCTAGGTTCGGGCACCGGGGAGCTGTTTTTT,CASSQVLGSGTGELFF
.,TRBV27,.,TRBJ2-5,TGTGCCAGCAGACCTACTTACCAAGAGACCCAGTACTTC,CASRPTYQETQYF
.,TRBV6-2/TRBV6-3,.,TRBJ2-4,TGTGCCAGCAGTTACGATCGTGGGGGCAGGACACTCCTAGCCAAAAACATTCAGTACTTC,CASSYDRGGRTLLAKNIQYF
few,TRBV7-3,TRBD2,TRBJ2-2,TGTGCCAGCAAGGGTGGTAGCGGGGACACCGGGGAGCTGTTTTTT,CASKGGSGDTGELFF
few,TRBV18,.,TRBJ1-1,TGTGCCAGCTCACCAAGAACGGGGAGGGGAACTGAAGCTTTCTTT,CASSPRTGRGTEAFF
.,TRBV18,.,TRBJ2-2,TGTGCCAGCTCACCACCTAAAGGCAGGGGTAATACCGGGGAGCTGTTTTTT,CASSPPKGRGNTGELFF
.,TRBV21-1,.,TRBJ1-4,TGTGCCAGCAGACAGGGAATAAAGGGCCCACATGAAAAACTGTTTTTT,CASRQGIKGPHEKLFF
.,TRBV7-8,TRBD1,TRBJ2-2,TGTGCCAGCAGCTTATACAGGGGAAACACCGGGGAGCTGTTTTTT,CASSLYRGNTGELFF
.,TRBV10-3,.,TRBJ2-7,TGTGCCATCAGTGAAGGGGCTCCCGACGAGCAGTACTTC,CAISEGAPDEQYF
.,TRBV7-8,TRBD1,TRBJ1-6,TGTGCCAGCAGCCGCGACAGGGTTTATAATTCACCCCTCCACTTT,CASSRDRVYNSPLHF
.,TRBV4-1,.,TRBJ2-7,TGCGCCAGCAGCCAGTCTCTGGGGGGCTACGAGCAGTACTTC,CASSQSLGGYEQYF
.,TRBV6-1,.,TRBJ2-5,TGTGCCAGCAGTGACTACCCCCTAGGGGCCGAAGAGACCCAGTACTTC,CASSDYPLGAEETQYF
.,TRBV15,.,TRBJ1-3,TGTGCCACCAGCAGAGATTCGCAGGGCTCTGGAAACACCATATATTTT,CATSRDSQGSGNTIYF
.,TRBV2,TRBD1,TRBJ2-3,TGTGCCAGCAGTATCGGGACAGGGCCGGATACGCAGTATTTT,CASSIGTGPDTQYF
.,TRBV7-6,.,TRBJ1-4,TGTGCCAGCAGCTTGTGGGGGGTGGACGGAAAACTGTTTTTT,CASSLWGVDGKLFF
once,TRBV10-3,TRBD1,TRBJ2-5,TGTGCCATCAGTGCTAGGACAGGGCAAGAGACCCAGTACTTC,CAISARTGQETQYF
few,TRBV25-1,TRBD1,TRBJ2-1,TGTGCCAGCAGTAATTTAGCGGACAGGGGTGCATACAATGAGCAGTTCTTC,CASSNLADRGAYNEQFF
.,TRBV18,.,TRBJ2-7,TGTGCCAGCTCACGATGGACAACAGGGACCTACGAGCAGTACTTC,CASSRWTTGTYEQYF
.,TRBV7-3,.,TRBJ2-1,TGTGCCAGCAGCCCAGCCGGGACCTACAATGAGCAGTTCTTC,CASSPAGTYNEQFF
few,TRBV18,.,TRBJ1-2,TGTGCCAGCTCACCACTGAGGAAGTCCCTGACTAACTATGGCTACACCTTC,CASSPLRKSLTNYGYTF
.,TRBV14,.,TRBJ2-5,TGTGCCAGCAGCACTCGGACAGCTCGCGAGACCCAGTACTTC,CASSTRTARETQYF
.,TRBV7-2,.,TRBJ2-1,TGTGCCAGCAGTCGGTCACAGTACAATGAGCAGTTCTTC,CASSRSQYNEQFF
.,TRBV7-6,.,TRBJ2-4,TGTGCCAGCAGCTTAGACGGTGGGGCCTTAGTCATTCAGTACTTC,CASSLDGGALVIQYF